This is a list of T cell receptor beta chains from one sample in a study of PD-L1 blockade in urothelial cancer. TCRdb keeps only in-frame clones here, not all; method: immunoSEQ multiplex PCR. The table records about 130,000 clones, roughly 80% of them present only once. Sequencing used PBMCs, obtained around atezolizumab (anti-PD-L1) treatment. The receptors here all came from a man aged 50 to 59 with urothelial cancer. Both conserved end residues are trimmed from each CDR3. Each record gives: V gene, CDR3 protein.

TRBV11-1	ASSSATIAGGRYNEQF
TRBV28	ASSLNQGYGYT
TRBV2	ASIRAGGSANYGYT
TRBV6-6	ASSYPGTSGNEQF
TRBV4-1	ASSQTSGRTGELF
TRBV2	ASRKYTSGTSTDTQY
TRBV19	ASRPTTLAGGPDTQY
TRBV19	ASSIVYGSSYEQY
TRBV7-3	ASSRTATNTGELF
TRBV14	ASSQPLGAGTDTQY
TRBV19	ASSRASGSYEQY
TRBV11-2	ASSLAGYEQY
TRBV11-2	ASTPRVGGAVGYT
TRBV21-1	ASNDRGPSGANVLT
TRBV15	ATSRDTWTGALYT
TRBV5-1	ASSLQGANSPLH
TRBV7-2	ATTRGRINTGELF
TRBV11-3	ASSLVSGSNTGELF
TRBV27	ASSPRQGAERGYT
TRBV5-1	ASSLGAANTEAF
TRBV5-1	ASSGGQPNEKLF
TRBV5-1	ASSPDGTGFEKLF
TRBV28	ASRQYSGNTIY
TRBV18	ASSPVTSGRANEQF
TRBV28	ASSSGSLWGYT
TRBV4-2	ASSQDSEQY
TRBV4-2	ASSQPWPAANTGELF